Presented here are 12 T cell receptor beta chains from one specimen sequenced in a study of PD-1 blockade in classical Hodgkin lymphoma. Data came from immunoSEQ multiplex PCR; TCRdb stores just in-frame clones and leaves some out. The sample includes 20,000 or so clones, about 81% of them seen just once. Every patient had relapsed following autologous stem cell transplantation, and cohorts differed in brentuximab vedotin exposure. Sequencing was performed on peripheral blood mononuclear cells (PBMCs), taken at baseline. These receptors all stem from a human donor with classical Hodgkin lymphoma.

This rearrangement joins TRBV5-6 to TRBJ1-2, with D possibly being TRBD1 (6 bases). The CDR3 totals 13 residues. With 1 base removed from V and 4 bases from J, the gap between germline ends came to 8 bases. Per germline, CDR1 SGHDT and CDR2 YYEEEE. The CDR3 sequence: CASSLRGVYGYTF. The CDR3 DNA sequence: TGTGCCAGCAGCTTGAGGGGGGTCTATGGCTACACCTTC.

The chain recombines TRBV2 with TRBJ2-1; D is ambiguous. The V end lost 8 bases, the J end lost 4 bases, and 3 bases lay between the germline ends. Germline CDR1 is SNHLY and CDR2 is FYNNEI. The CDR3 is 10 residues long. The CDR3 sequence: CASAYNEQFF. The CDR3 DNA reads as TGTGCCAGCGCTTACAATGAGCAGTTCTTC.

This chain connects TRBV21-1 to TRBJ1-1; TRBD1 was called by the table and not checked on the DNA. TRBV21-1 is a documented pseudogene. The CDR3 contains 15 residues. As DNA, the CDR3 is TGTGCCAGCAGCTTACAGGGGGGTGAGAACACTGAAGCTTTCTTT. Protein product: CASSLQGGENTEAFF.

The chain recombines TRBV7-2 with TRBJ1-1; weak D call: TRBD1 (5 bases). In germline, CDR1 is SGHTA, CDR2 FQGNSA. The CDR3 totals 16 residues. V shed 1 base and J shed 7 bases, with 19 bases lying between them. The CDR3 nucleotides are TGTGCCAGCAGCTTAGAGCGGGGGGACTTAGGCTTTGAAGCTTTCTTT. It specifies CASSLERGDLGFEAFF.

This chain connects TRBV25-1 to TRBJ2-1; TRBD1 matches 9 bases. The CDR3 length is 15 residues. The germline gives CDR1 MGHDK, CDR2 SYGVNS. V shed 5 bases, J shed 6 bases, and the junction held 8 bases outside the gene matches. The CDR3 DNA sequence: TGTGCCAGCAGTCGGTCCGGGACAGGGTCCAATGAGCAGTTCTTC. As protein: CASSRSGTGSNEQFF. The whole variable domain, remainder taken from reference TRBV25-1 and TRBJ2-1, is EADIYQTPRYLVIGTGKKITLECSQTMGHDKMYWYQQDPGMELHLIHYSYGVNSTEKGDLSSESTVSRIRTEHFPLTLESARPSHTSQYLCASSRSGTGSNEQFFGPGTRLTVL.

The table lists this clone with a count of one. The chain carries TRBV7-8 and TRBJ2-1; D is uncertain. V shed 4 bases and J shed 8 bases, with 9 bases lying between them. Germline lookup yields CDR1 SGHVS and CDR2 FQNEAQ. This CDR3 is 12 amino acids long. The CDR3 nucleotides are TGTGCCAGCAGCTCTATGATCGATGAGCAGTTCTTC. This gives the protein CASSSMIDEQFF.

This chain links TRBV6-6 with TRBJ2-3, with D tentatively TRBD2 (7 bases). With 11 bases removed from V and 4 bases from J, the gap between germline ends came to 16 bases. The CDR3 sequence is 13 residues long. Germline V lookup: CDR1 MNHNY, CDR2 SVGAGI (reference sequence). The CDR3 is CAGSRGASDTQYF. As DNA, the CDR3 is TGTGCCGGGAGCCGGGGGGCGTCAGATACGCAGTATTTT.

The chain carries TRBV25-1 and TRBJ1-2, with D perhaps TRBD1 (6 bases). Trimming cost V 2 bases and J 7 bases, with 14 bases left between them. Germline assignment: CDR1 MGHDK and CDR2 SYGVNS. This CDR3 is 14 amino acids long. The CDR3 DNA reads TGTGCCAGCAGTGAAACAACAGGGTACCGTGGCTACACCTTC. Residues: CASSETTGYRGYTF.

The CDR3 spells CASSQVSRRNEQFF. The CDR3 coding sequence is TGCGCCAGCAGCCAAGTCTCCCGGCGCAATGAGCAGTTCTTC. V usage is TRBV4-3 and J usage is TRBJ2-1; no definite D call. Trimming took off 1 base at V and 6 bases at J, with 10 bases between the two ends. Germline V gene sequence: CDR1 LGHNA, CDR2 YSLEER. The CDR3 contains 14 residues.

The rearrangement joins TRBV4-3 to TRBJ1-6; D is undetermined. The CDR3 loop spans 14 amino acids. The germline gives CDR1 LGHNA, CDR2 YSLEER. Deletions cut 6 bases from V and 2 bases from J, with 8 bases between. CDR3 protein: CASSPGAYNSPLHF. CDR3 DNA: TGCGCCAGCAGTCCTGGGGCCTATAATTCACCCCTCCACTTT.

This chain connects TRBV9 to TRBJ1-5; D not resolved. Looked up from germline, CDR1 is SGDLS and CDR2 is YYNGEE. The CDR3 extends over 9 amino acids. Deletions cut 8 bases from V and 8 bases from J, with 5 bases between. The CDR3 here is CASGEPQHF. In DNA form, the CDR3 reads TGTGCCAGTGGTGAGCCCCAGCATTTT.

The chain joins TRBV5-6 to TRBJ1-2, with a weak D call TRBD1 (5 bases). Trimming took off 3 bases at V and 1 base at J, with 22 bases between the two ends. In germline, CDR1 is SGHDT, CDR2 YYEEEE. The CDR3 runs to 18 residues. This chain's CDR3 is CASSYKDKAQNFNYGYTF. CDR3 nucleotides: TGTGCCAGCAGCTACAAGGACAAGGCCCAAAACTTTAACTATGGCTACACCTTC.